This T cell receptor beta chain was obtained from a study of spatial heterogeneity in lung cancer. The wider study: Each distinct TCR and UMI combination averaged more than ten appearances in raw reads.

At least ten counts were recorded for this clonotype. As yet, its antigen is unknown. TCRdb ran MiXCR on the 5' RACE reads and lists one entry per CDR3 protein. The repertoire has 30,000 to 45,000 distinct CDR3 sequences, roughly 7.4% of them found once; the top ten carry roughly 28%. Study-wide points: Ubiquitous expanded tumor TCRs appeared in blood more at resection than follow-up.

The CDR3 runs to 13 residues. Between the trimmed V and J ends, which lost 5 bases and 1 base, there was a span of 11 bases. Germline-derived CDR1 and CDR2 are GTSNPN and SVGIG (reference sequence). Time point meaning: sample taken at primary tumor resection. Whole RNA, isolated from tumor, nontumor lung or frozen PBMC, was sequenced without prior sorting. V gene TRBV30 combines with J gene TRBJ1-1; D may be TRBD1 (6 bases). This material consisted of PBMCs, taken at surgery. The sequence was obtained from a male donor with early-stage non-small cell lung cancer. Here the CDR3 DNA reads TGTGCCTGGGGAATAGGGGGGAACACTGAAGCTTTCTTT. It yields the protein CAWGIGGNTEAFF.